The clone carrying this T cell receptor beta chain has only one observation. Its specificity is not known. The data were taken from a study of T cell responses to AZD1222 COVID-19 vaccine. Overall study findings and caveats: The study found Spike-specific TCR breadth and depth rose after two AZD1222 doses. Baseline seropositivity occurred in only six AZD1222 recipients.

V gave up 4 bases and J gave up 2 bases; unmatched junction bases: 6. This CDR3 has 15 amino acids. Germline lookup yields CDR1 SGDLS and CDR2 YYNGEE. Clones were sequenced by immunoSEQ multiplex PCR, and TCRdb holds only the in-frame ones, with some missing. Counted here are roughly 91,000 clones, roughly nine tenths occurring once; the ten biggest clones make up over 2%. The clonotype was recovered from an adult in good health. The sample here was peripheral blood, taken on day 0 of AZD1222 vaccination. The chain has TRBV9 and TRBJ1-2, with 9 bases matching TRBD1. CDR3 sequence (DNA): TGTGCCAGCAGCCTCGGGGGACAGGGCAACTATGGCTACACCTTC. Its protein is CASSLGGQGNYGYTF.